This TCR beta chain emerged from a study of graft-versus-host responses after intestinal transplantation. The repertoire was sequenced with immunoSEQ multiplex PCR; TCRdb's copy has only in-frame clones and lacks some. The data contain some 100,000 clones, about 90% of them singletons. Remarks on this clone: Its antigen is undetermined.

Study-level points and caveats: Marrow from the recipient contained GvH clones, some of which had appeared first in ileum or blood.

J lost 2 bases, V lost 1 base, and 4 bases had no gene match. Germline lookup yields CDR1 LNHNV and CDR2 YYDKDF (reference sequence). The CDR3 runs 16 residues. The chain is built from TRBV15 and TRBJ2-3, with 9 bases identical to TRBD1. The sample here was unstimulated CD8+ T cells sorted from spleen or lymph node cells, taken before transplant. The sequence derives from a human donor who was the organ donor for an intestinal transplant. The DNA for the CDR3 is TGTGCCACCAGCAGAGGACAGGGGGGCATCACAGATACGCAGTATTTT. Its protein is CATSRGQGGITDTQYF.